These T cell receptor beta chains were read from a single sample in a study of T cell responses to AZD1222 COVID-19 vaccine. This table comes from immunoSEQ multiplex PCR, and its TCRdb copy is limited to in-frame clones, with some not included. The sample comprises about 110,000 clones, roughly 90% of which are singletons, and about 1.6% rests with the top ten. Sequencing used peripheral blood, obtained on day 0 of AZD1222 vaccination. The receptors here all came from an adult in good health. Both conserved end residues are part of each CDR3. A D gene is named only where the DNA matches it firmly. Part of the rows lack a size; the others show once, few, many or a class for expanded clones.

clone size: few; V gene: TRBV27; J gene: TRBJ2-3; D gene: TRBD2; CDR3 DNA: TGTGCCAGCAGCCCGACTAGCTCAGATACGCAGTATTTT; CDR3 protein: CASSPTSSDTQYF
clone size: .; V gene: TRBV5-6; J gene: TRBJ2-1; D gene: .; CDR3 DNA: TGTGCCAGCAGCCCCGGGGTCGGATTAGGGGGACAGTTCTTC; CDR3 protein: CASSPGVGLGGQFF
clone size: .; V gene: TRBV5-1; J gene: TRBJ2-1; D gene: TRBD2; CDR3 DNA: TGCGCCAGCAGCTTGGTGACTAGCGGGACTAGTTATGAGCAGTTCTTC; CDR3 protein: CASSLVTSGTSYEQFF
clone size: few; V gene: TRBV6-1; J gene: TRBJ1-6; D gene: TRBD1; CDR3 DNA: TGTGCCAGCAGTGTGGACAGGGCTCTTTCCTATAATTCACCCCTCCACTTT; CDR3 protein: CASSVDRALSYNSPLHF
clone size: .; V gene: TRBV5-6; J gene: TRBJ1-5; D gene: .; CDR3 DNA: TGTGCCAGCAGCTTGTGGACAGCTAGCAATCAGCCCCAGCATTTT; CDR3 protein: CASSLWTASNQPQHF
clone size: .; V gene: TRBV12-5; J gene: TRBJ1-1; D gene: .; CDR3 DNA: TGTGCTAGTGGTTTGAGTAGGAACACTGAAGCTTTCTTT; CDR3 protein: CASGLSRNTEAFF
clone size: .; V gene: TRBV2; J gene: TRBJ1-1; D gene: .; CDR3 DNA: TGTGCCAGCATGGTGAGGGATCCCGGGGAAGCTTTCTTT; CDR3 protein: CASMVRDPGEAFF
clone size: .; V gene: TRBV5-1; J gene: TRBJ1-3; D gene: TRBD1; CDR3 DNA: TGCGCCAGCAGCTTACGGACAGGGGCTATCTCTGGAAACACCATATATTTT; CDR3 protein: CASSLRTGAISGNTIYF
clone size: .; V gene: TRBV11-2; J gene: TRBJ2-7; D gene: .; CDR3 DNA: TGTGCCAGCAGCTTAGTTCTCGAGCAGTACTTC; CDR3 protein: CASSLVLEQYF
clone size: .; V gene: TRBV5-1; J gene: TRBJ1-2; D gene: TRBD1; CDR3 DNA: TGCGCCAGCAGCTTGGAGGGGGCCTATGGCTACACCTTC; CDR3 protein: CASSLEGAYGYTF
clone size: few; V gene: TRBV19; J gene: TRBJ1-5; D gene: .; CDR3 DNA: TGTGCCAGTAGTACTTCCACCGAAAGTTTAATATCGGCCCAGCATTTT; CDR3 protein: CASSTSTESLISAQHF
clone size: .; V gene: TRBV29-1; J gene: TRBJ1-1; D gene: .; CDR3 DNA: TGCACCGTGGGAATACCGTCGAACACTGAAGCTTTCTTT; CDR3 protein: CTVGIPSNTEAFF
clone size: .; V gene: TRBV11-3; J gene: TRBJ1-3; D gene: .; CDR3 DNA: TGTGCCAGCCAAGGGATCGGAAACACCATATATTTT; CDR3 protein: CASQGIGNTIYF
clone size: .; V gene: TRBV11-2; J gene: TRBJ1-4; D gene: .; CDR3 DNA: TGTGCCAGCAGCTTAGGGGGAGTTTGGGGTGAAAAACTGTTTTTT; CDR3 protein: CASSLGGVWGEKLFF
clone size: .; V gene: TRBV11-2; J gene: TRBJ2-2; D gene: TRBD2; CDR3 DNA: TGTGCCAGCAACCCAAAGGGACTAGCGGGGGGACTGACCGGGGAGCTGTTTTTT; CDR3 protein: CASNPKGLAGGLTGELFF
clone size: .; V gene: TRBV19; J gene: TRBJ1-1; D gene: .; CDR3 DNA: TGTGCCAGTAGCGACCCAAGGATTGTGCCGACCAATCCTATAAACACTGAAGCTTTCTTT; CDR3 protein: CASSDPRIVPTNPINTEAFF
clone size: .; V gene: TRBV5-1; J gene: TRBJ2-6; D gene: .; CDR3 DNA: TGCGCCAGCAGCCCCTACCGGGACCCCTCTGGGGCCAACGTCCTGACTTTC; CDR3 protein: CASSPYRDPSGANVLTF
clone size: few; V gene: TRBV2; J gene: TRBJ1-1; D gene: TRBD1; CDR3 DNA: TGTGCCAGCAGTGTACAGGGGGCCACTGAAGCTTTCTTT; CDR3 protein: CASSVQGATEAFF
clone size: .; V gene: TRBV28; J gene: TRBJ1-3; D gene: .; CDR3 DNA: TGTGCCAGCAGTTTATCTATCGGAGGAAACACCATATATTTT; CDR3 protein: CASSLSIGGNTIYF
clone size: .; V gene: TRBV7-9; J gene: TRBJ1-2; D gene: TRBD1; CDR3 DNA: TGTGCCAGCAGCTTAGGACAGGGCTATGGCTACACCTTC; CDR3 protein: CASSLGQGYGYTF
clone size: .; V gene: TRBV5-8; J gene: TRBJ1-2; D gene: .; CDR3 DNA: TGTGCCAGCAGCCCCGGATCATTCTACACCTTC; CDR3 protein: CASSPGSFYTF
clone size: few; V gene: TRBV10-3; J gene: TRBJ2-1; D gene: .; CDR3 DNA: TGTGCCATCAGTGAGGACAGCAATGAGCAGTTCTTC; CDR3 protein: CAISEDSNEQFF
clone size: once; V gene: TRBV5-5; J gene: TRBJ2-1; D gene: .; CDR3 DNA: TGTGCCAGCAGCCCCGAGGGGGGGAGTATAGGTGAGCAGTTCTTC; CDR3 protein: CASSPEGGSIGEQFF
clone size: .; V gene: TRBV6-2/TRBV6-3; J gene: TRBJ2-7; D gene: .; CDR3 DNA: TGTGCCAGCAGCCAAGGGTCCGAGCAGTACTTC; CDR3 protein: CASSQGSEQYF
clone size: .; V gene: TRBV2; J gene: TRBJ1-1; D gene: .; CDR3 DNA: TGTGCCAGCAGTCAGGGTGAGCTAACTGAAGCTTTCTTT; CDR3 protein: CASSQGELTEAFF
clone size: .; V gene: TRBV5-1; J gene: TRBJ1-2; D gene: .; CDR3 DNA: TGCGCCAGCAGCTTGTCTGGGCAGGCCCCCTATGGCTACACCTTC; CDR3 protein: CASSLSGQAPYGYTF
clone size: .; V gene: TRBV12-3/TRBV12-4; J gene: TRBJ1-5; D gene: .; CDR3 DNA: TGTGCCAGCAGTTTACCCCCACTGCCCCAGCATTTT; CDR3 protein: CASSLPPLPQHF
clone size: .; V gene: TRBV5-3; J gene: TRBJ1-1; D gene: TRBD1; CDR3 DNA: TGTGCCAGAAGCCCTCGGACAGGGAGAACTGAAGCTTTCTTT; CDR3 protein: CARSPRTGRTEAFF
clone size: .; V gene: TRBV11-3; J gene: TRBJ2-7; D gene: .; CDR3 DNA: TGTGCCAGCAGCTCAGGCGCGAGCTCCTACGAGCAGTACTTC; CDR3 protein: CASSSGASSYEQYF
clone size: .; V gene: TRBV5-1; J gene: TRBJ2-1; D gene: TRBD2; CDR3 DNA: TGCGCCAGCAGCTTACGGGGGGACCACTACAATGAGCAGTTCTTC; CDR3 protein: CASSLRGDHYNEQFF
clone size: .; V gene: TRBV30; J gene: TRBJ1-1; D gene: TRBD1; CDR3 DNA: TGTGCCTGGAGTGTACTAAGGGGGCCTGGCACTGAAGCTTTCTTT; CDR3 protein: CAWSVLRGPGTEAFF
clone size: .; V gene: TRBV19; J gene: TRBJ1-6; D gene: .; CDR3 DNA: TGTGCCAGTAGTATCGAGGCAGGGGACCGGTCACCCCTCCACTTT; CDR3 protein: CASSIEAGDRSPLHF
clone size: once; V gene: TRBV2; J gene: TRBJ2-3; D gene: TRBD2; CDR3 DNA: TGTGCCAGCAGTCCAGGACTAGCGGGGGGGCTTGGTACGCAGTATTTT; CDR3 protein: CASSPGLAGGLGTQYF
clone size: .; V gene: TRBV19; J gene: TRBJ1-2; D gene: TRBD1; CDR3 DNA: TGTGCCAGTAGTATAGACCGACAGGGGCTGGGATTCGGCTACACCTTC; CDR3 protein: CASSIDRQGLGFGYTF
clone size: .; V gene: TRBV7-7; J gene: TRBJ2-5; D gene: .; CDR3 DNA: TGTGCCAGCAGCTTAGGGGGGCGCGGTGAAGAGACCCAGTACTTC; CDR3 protein: CASSLGGRGEETQYF
clone size: .; V gene: TRBV6-2/TRBV6-3; J gene: TRBJ1-6; D gene: TRBD1; CDR3 DNA: TGTGCCAGCAGTTACCTGGGACAGGATAATTCACCCCTCCACTTT; CDR3 protein: CASSYLGQDNSPLHF
clone size: .; V gene: TRBV27; J gene: TRBJ2-7; D gene: .; CDR3 DNA: TGTGCCAGCAGAAACCGACAGGAACCCTACGAGCAGTACTTC; CDR3 protein: CASRNRQEPYEQYF
clone size: once; V gene: TRBV27; J gene: TRBJ2-7; D gene: TRBD2; CDR3 DNA: TGTGCCAGCAGCTCATCCCCTAGCGGGAGATCCTACGAGCAGTACTTC; CDR3 protein: CASSSSPSGRSYEQYF
clone size: .; V gene: TRBV5-1; J gene: TRBJ1-4; D gene: .; CDR3 DNA: TGCGCCAGCAGCCAAACAGGGTACGAAAAACTGTTTTTT; CDR3 protein: CASSQTGYEKLFF
clone size: .; V gene: TRBV3-1/TRBV3-2; J gene: TRBJ1-5; D gene: .; CDR3 DNA: TGTGCCAGCAGCCAAGGGCAGTTGGACAATCAGCCCCAGCATTTT; CDR3 protein: CASSQGQLDNQPQHF
clone size: .; V gene: TRBV9; J gene: TRBJ2-3; D gene: .; CDR3 DNA: TGTGCCAGCAGCTCCTCACTCAGGGATACGCAGTATTTT; CDR3 protein: CASSSSLRDTQYF
clone size: .; V gene: TRBV5-1; J gene: TRBJ2-1; D gene: .; CDR3 DNA: TGCGCCAGCAGCGCCGGCGGTGAGCAGTTCTTC; CDR3 protein: CASSAGGEQFF
clone size: .; V gene: TRBV6-2/TRBV6-3; J gene: TRBJ1-2; D gene: TRBD1; CDR3 DNA: TGTGCCAGCAGTCTCCCAGGGGGTTATGGCTACACCTTC; CDR3 protein: CASSLPGGYGYTF
clone size: .; V gene: TRBV20-1; J gene: TRBJ1-2; D gene: TRBD1; CDR3 DNA: TGCAGTGCTATAGGGACAGGTTCTGGGACCTTC; CDR3 protein: CSAIGTGSGTF
clone size: .; V gene: TRBV9; J gene: TRBJ2-1; D gene: .; CDR3 DNA: TGTGCCAGCAGCATCATGGACGTCAATGAGCAGTTCTTC; CDR3 protein: CASSIMDVNEQFF
clone size: .; V gene: TRBV11-2; J gene: TRBJ1-4; D gene: TRBD1; CDR3 DNA: TGTGCCAGCAGCACCGGGACAGGGACTAATGAAAAACTGTTTTTT; CDR3 protein: CASSTGTGTNEKLFF
clone size: .; V gene: TRBV19; J gene: TRBJ1-2; D gene: .; CDR3 DNA: TGTGCCAGTAGAATGGGGAGTTACTATGGCTACACCTTC; CDR3 protein: CASRMGSYYGYTF
clone size: .; V gene: TRBV5-1; J gene: TRBJ2-7; D gene: .; CDR3 DNA: TGCGCCAGCAGCTGGGAGACAGGGCGGGGCGGCGAGCAGTACTTC; CDR3 protein: CASSWETGRGGEQYF
clone size: .; V gene: TRBV6-5; J gene: TRBJ2-7; D gene: TRBD2; CDR3 DNA: TGTGCCAGCAGATCCGGGACTAGCGGTGACTACGAGCAGTACTTC; CDR3 protein: CASRSGTSGDYEQYF
clone size: .; V gene: TRBV19; J gene: TRBJ1-1; D gene: .; CDR3 DNA: TGTGCCAGTAGAATAGTTTCCGGAGCTGACGCTTTCTTT; CDR3 protein: CASRIVSGADAFF